Given below is one T cell receptor beta chain in context. The data derive from a study of T cell responses to AZD1222 COVID-19 vaccine. Germline CDR1 and CDR2: SNHLY and FYNNEI. This CDR3 comprises 14 residues. Trimming removed 3 bases from V and 8 bases from J, with 16 bases in between. The table came from immunoSEQ multiplex PCR; TCRdb's copy has only in-frame clones and leaves some out. The sample lists around 220,000 clones, 94% seen once, with over 1.5% in the top ten. V usage is TRBV2 and J usage is TRBJ1-2, with unresolved D. This specimen was peripheral blood, taken 28 days after the second dose of the MenACWY control vaccine. This receptor was taken from an adult who received the MenACWY meningococcal vaccine as a control. CDR3 DNA: TGTGCCAGCAGTGACCTATCCCACGTGCGGGGCTACACCTTC. The encoded protein is CASSDLSHVRGYTF.